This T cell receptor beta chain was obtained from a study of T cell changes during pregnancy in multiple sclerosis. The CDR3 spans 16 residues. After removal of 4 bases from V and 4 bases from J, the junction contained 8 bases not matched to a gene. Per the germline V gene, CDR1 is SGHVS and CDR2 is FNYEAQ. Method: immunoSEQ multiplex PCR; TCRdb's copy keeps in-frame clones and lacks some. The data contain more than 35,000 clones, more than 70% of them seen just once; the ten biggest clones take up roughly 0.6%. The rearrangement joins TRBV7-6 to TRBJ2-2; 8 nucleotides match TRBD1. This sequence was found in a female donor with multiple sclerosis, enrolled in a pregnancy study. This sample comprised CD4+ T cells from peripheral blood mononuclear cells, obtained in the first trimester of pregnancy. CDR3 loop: CASSSTGGIFTGELFF. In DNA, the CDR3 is TGTGCCAGCAGCTCCACAGGGGGGATTTTCACCGGGGAGCTGTTTTTT. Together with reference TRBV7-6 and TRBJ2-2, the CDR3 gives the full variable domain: GAGVSQSPRYKVTKRGQDVALRCDPISGHVSLYWYRQALGQGPEFLTYFNYEAQQDKSGLPNDRFSAERPEGSISTLTIQRTEQRDSAMYRCASSSTGGIFTGELFFGEGSRLTVL.